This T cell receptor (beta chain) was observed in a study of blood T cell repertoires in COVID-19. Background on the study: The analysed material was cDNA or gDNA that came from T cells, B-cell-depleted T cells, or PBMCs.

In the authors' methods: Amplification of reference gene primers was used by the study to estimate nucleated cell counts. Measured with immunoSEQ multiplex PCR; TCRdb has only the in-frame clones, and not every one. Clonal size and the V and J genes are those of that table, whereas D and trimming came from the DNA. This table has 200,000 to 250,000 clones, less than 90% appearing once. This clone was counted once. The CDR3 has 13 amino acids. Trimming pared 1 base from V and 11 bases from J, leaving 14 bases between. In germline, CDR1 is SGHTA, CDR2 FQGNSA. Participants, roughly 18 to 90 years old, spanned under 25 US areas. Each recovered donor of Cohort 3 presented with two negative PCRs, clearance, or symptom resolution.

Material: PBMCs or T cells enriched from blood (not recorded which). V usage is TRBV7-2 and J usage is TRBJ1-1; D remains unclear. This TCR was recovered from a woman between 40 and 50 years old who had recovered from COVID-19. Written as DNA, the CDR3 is TGTGCCAGCAGCTTAGTAGGAGAAAGAGCCGCTTTCTTT. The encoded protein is CASSLVGERAAFF.